This entry is about one TCR beta chain. The antigen it binds to is not known. There are no base qualities to consult, and no much larger clone falls within one base. TCRbeta CDR3 regions were amplified from genomic DNA by means of the immunoSEQ Assay, a bias-controlled multiplex PCR. In the authors' own workflow: The number of nucleated cells in each sample was estimated by amplification of reference gene primers within the assay. Sequence reads were collapsed and filtered to measure the absolute abundance of every unique TCRbeta CDR3 rearrangement. For each sample, productive Simpson clonality was calculated as the square root of Simpson's diversity index over productive rearrangements. TCRdb mirrors the immuneACCESS table, restricted to in-frame sequences. Some clones are absent from its copies; in checked studies, under half trace to an unresolved V gene, and the reason for the others is unknown. Clonal size and the V and J genes are those of that table, whereas D and trimming came from the DNA. The sample table holds hundreds of thousands of clones, of which around 90% were seen once. The top ten hold 5.5% to 8% of the sample.

These data are taken from a study of blood T cell repertoires in COVID-19 (dated by TCRdb to the early 2020s). As for the study more broadly: Samples from collaborators originated in the United States, Italy and Spain and spanned both the acute and convalescent phases of COVID-19. HLA class I and class II types, where available, came from metadata supplied by the sample provider rather than from assay-based typing. Nearly every sample came with metadata listing a de-identified subject ID, COVID-19 status, age in years and sex. The prospective study material was composed of cDNA or gDNA derived from T cells, B-cell-depleted T cells, or PBMCs. A freely available public database, intended as a resource for researchers studying the immune response to SARS-CoV-2, is where the repertoires were released. Deeply sampled blood TCRbeta repertoires from subjects exposed to, actively infected with, or recovered from COVID-19 were included in the dataset. The samples were drawn from the first 160 participants of the ongoing ImmuneRACE study and from 1,254 subjects provided by 6 global collaborators.

A second Seattle source provided samples from volunteer blood donors who had recovered from COVID-19. Each collaborating institution followed its own protocols to collect whole blood in K2EDTA tubes. Collaborator samples were shipped for TCRbeta analysis as frozen whole blood, isolated PBMCs, or DNA extracted from either sample type. What the work shows at the level of the full study, not this receptor alone: The amount of clinical and demographic metadata varied by source and participant and was provided uncurated.

The CDR3 covers 14 residues, taking in both the cysteine and the phenylalanine. Here the CDR3 DNA is all that survives: 42 bases in frame from base 1. V is clipped by 2 bases and J by 7 bases, and the sequence between their germline boundaries is 14 bases long. In the germline V gene, CDR1 corresponds to KGHSH and CDR2 to LQKENI. The specimen sequenced was peripheral blood. The receptor's source is a man between 60 and 75 years old who had recovered from COVID-19. The sequence joins TRBV18 to TRBJ1-2; perhaps TRBD1 is the D gene, with 6 bases matching. The CDR3 reads as follows: CASSPEAGVGGYTF. The DNA is TGTGCCAGCTCACCAGAGGCAGGGGTTGGTGGCTACACCTTC.